This TCR beta chain comes out of a study of T cells in Graves' hyperthyroidism and ophthalmopathy. Study details: Initial diagnosis, before any treatment, was when peripheral blood was collected.

The table lists this clonotype with many counts. Germline lookup yields CDR1 KGHSH and CDR2 LQKENI. The CDR3 runs to 13 residues. V shed 4 bases, J shed 6 bases, and the junction held 5 bases outside the gene matches. Template material for amplifying TCR beta CDR3 regions consisted of RNA transcripts. TCR CDR3 underwent first-round RT-PCR with the HTBI primer set. TCRdb passed the multiplex PCR reads through MiXCR, listing each CDR3 protein once. Of around 600,000 distinct CDR3 sequences listed, about 14% are singletons. It was around 10 ml of fresh peripheral blood that supplied the PBMCs. Sample: blood. The receptor comes from a woman between 18 and 29 years old with Graves' ophthalmopathy. The V call is TRBV18, the J call TRBJ1-1; 7 nucleotides agree with TRBD1. The CDR3 loop reads CASSQQGTSEAFF. DNA for the CDR3: TGTGCCAGCTCACAACAGGGGACCTCTGAAGCTTTCTTT.